One sample yielded the 18 T cell receptor beta chains listed below, sequenced in a study of graft-versus-host responses after intestinal transplantation. Method: immunoSEQ multiplex PCR; TCRdb's copy keeps in-frame clones and lacks some. This sample has about 12,000 clones, with over 90% found just once. The source material was PBMCs, sampled 109 to 110 days after intestinal transplant. The receptors originated from a human patient who received an intestinal transplant, so some T cells may come from the graft donor.

The chain links TRBV18 to TRBJ1-5; 8 bases match TRBD1. This CDR3 is built from 15 residues. The germline V gene has CDR1 KGHSH and CDR2 LQKENI. Trimming took 9 bases from V and 4 from J; bases not matched to a gene: 11. This chain's CDR3 is CASSVDRGLNQPQHF. For the CDR3, the DNA is TGTGCCAGTTCAGTAGACAGGGGCCTTAATCAGCCCCAGCATTTT.

The rearrangement links TRBV27 to TRBJ2-7; 7 positions agree with TRBD2. This CDR3 is built from 14 residues. V gave up 6 bases and J gave up 5 bases; unmatched junction bases: 10. Germline values: CDR1 MNHEY, CDR2 SMNVEV (reference sequence). Written as DNA, the CDR3 is TGTGCCAGCAGGGCGGGCGGGAGTGGCGACGAGCAGTACTTC. Its protein is CASRAGGSGDEQYF.

This chain uses TRBV28 with TRBJ2-7; D perhaps matches TRBD2 (6 bases). The germline V gene encodes CDR1 MDHEN and CDR2 SYDVKM. Deletions cut 2 bases from V and 5 bases from J, with 13 bases between. The CDR3 has 14 residues. CDR3 region: CASSLSRETDEQYF. The CDR3 DNA reads TGTGCCAGCAGTTTAAGCCGGGAGACCGACGAGCAGTACTTC.

The V gene is TRBV2, the J gene TRBJ1-1, with TRBD1 as a possible D gene (5 bases). Trimming stripped 6 bases from V and 5 bases from J, with 16 bases between. The CDR3 has 14 residues. The germline gives CDR1 SNHLY, CDR2 FYNNEI. The CDR3 nucleotides are TGTGCCAGCAGCCCCGATGGGGGGGGAACTGAAGCTTTCTTT. Its translation is CASSPDGGGTEAFF.

This clone was counted once. V and J are TRBV10-1 and TRBJ2-7; 7 nucleotides align to TRBD2. This CDR3 comprises 15 residues. CDR1 is WNHNN and CDR2 is SYGVQD in the germline V gene (reference sequence). J was trimmed by 0 bases and V by 0 bases; bases with no gene match: 2. The CDR3 sequence is CASSESAGVSYEQYF. The CDR3 DNA reads TGCGCCAGCAGTGAGTCGGCGGGGGTCTCCTACGAGCAGTACTTC.

V is TRBV11-2 and J is TRBJ2-3; D is possibly TRBD2 (6 bases). The CDR3 has 15 residues. Germline loops: CDR1 SGHAT, CDR2 FQNNGV. Trimming took off 6 bases at V and 0 bases at J, with 13 bases between the two ends. The CDR3 spells CASSSGLYSTDTQYF. In nucleotides, the CDR3 is TGTGCCAGCAGTTCGGGACTCTATAGCACAGATACGCAGTATTTT.

This chain joins TRBV27 and TRBJ2-1; 15 nucleotides line up with TRBD2. V shed 5 bases and J 6 bases; nucleotides not matched to a gene: 8. The CDR3 length is 17 residues. The V gene's germline CDR1 is MNHEY and CDR2 SMNVEV (reference sequence). DNA of the CDR3: TGTGCCAGCAGTCCCGGACTAGCGGGAGGGCCGGGCAATGAGCAGTTCTTC. Residues: CASSPGLAGGPGNEQFF.

This sequence joins TRBV28 and TRBJ2-1; TRBD2 might be the D (6 bases). Germline CDR1 is MDHEN and CDR2 is SYDVKM. Trimming left V 6 bases short and J 0 bases short, with 12 bases between. The CDR3 is 15 residues long. CDR3 bases: TGTGCCAGCAGGTGGCAAGCGGGCTCCTACAATGAGCAGTTCTTC. As protein: CASRWQAGSYNEQFF.

This chain connects TRBV30 to TRBJ1-3; 7 bases fit TRBD1. V was pared by 2 bases and J by 4 bases, with 8 bases of the junction left unmatched. This CDR3 contains 15 residues. Germline values: CDR1 GTSNPN, CDR2 SVGIG (reference sequence). The CDR3 is CAWSRDSGVGNTIYF. CDR3 DNA: TGTGCCTGGAGTCGGGACAGTGGAGTAGGAAACACCATATATTTT.

The chain carries TRBV30 and TRBJ2-3; 7 bases line up with TRBD2. The CDR3 length is 15 residues. Germline values: CDR1 GTSNPN, CDR2 SVGIG (reference sequence). The trim removed 0 bases at V and 5 bases at J, leaving 8 bases unmatched. CDR3 region: CAWSVLAGEKDTQYF. The CDR3 coding sequence is TGTGCCTGGAGTGTCCTGGCGGGAGAAAAAGATACGCAGTATTTT.

V usage is TRBV27 and J usage is TRBJ2-5; 10 nucleotides line up with TRBD2. Germline V lookup: CDR1 MNHEY, CDR2 SMNVEV (reference sequence). This CDR3 is built from 16 residues. Trimming removed 1 base from V and 5 bases from J; junction bases left unmatched: 7. The CDR3 here is CASSLFASGSGETQYF. CDR3 DNA: TGTGCCAGCAGTTTATTTGCTAGCGGGAGTGGGGAGACCCAGTACTTC.

The chain combines TRBV7-9 with TRBJ2-3; 7 bases are shared with TRBD2. The CDR3 is 15 residues long. The germline CDR1 and CDR2 sequences are SEHNR and FQNEAQ (reference sequence). The junction had 7 bases not matched to a gene; V was cut back by 7 bases and J by 0 bases. As DNA, the CDR3 is TGTGCCAGCATCCGAAGCGGGATCAGCACAGATACGCAGTATTTT. Translation gives CASIRSGISTDTQYF.

This clone appeared a single time. This chain uses TRBV6-1 with TRBJ1-5; D not resolved. Germline CDR1 and CDR2: MNHNS and SASEGT. CDR3 length equals 11 residues. V was cut by 2 bases and J by 4 bases, with 0 bases left in between. CDR3 in DNA: TGTGCCAGCAGTGAAAATCAGCCCCAGCATTTT. This sequence encodes CASSENQPQHF.

The V call is TRBV7-9, the J call TRBJ1-5; D is unclear. V was shortened by 3 bases and J by 3 bases, with 3 bases between the two germline ends. Germline CDR1 SEHNR, CDR2 FQNEAQ (reference sequence). This CDR3 is 12 amino acids long. The CDR3 here is CASSFYNQPQHF. The DNA of the CDR3 is TGTGCCAGCAGCTTTTACAATCAGCCCCAGCATTTT.

The rearrangement uses TRBV19 and TRBJ1-1; 9 bases align to TRBD1. The ends lost 6 bases at V and 4 bases at J; junction bases unmatched: 9. This CDR3 is 15 amino acids long. Germline V gene data show CDR1 as LNHDA and CDR2 as SQIVND (reference sequence). The CDR3 loop is CASRGQGGFGTEAFF. The CDR3 coding sequence is TGTGCCAGTAGGGGACAGGGTGGGTTCGGCACTGAAGCTTTCTTT.

Only one count was recorded for this clone. This sequence joins TRBV6-6 and TRBJ2-5; D tentatively reads TRBD1 or TRBD2 (5 bases each). The length of the CDR3 is 14 residues. Germline values: CDR1 MNHNY, CDR2 SVGAGI (reference sequence). The V and J ends lost 2 bases and 4 bases respectively, with 11 bases between them. In DNA form, the CDR3 reads TGTGCCAGCAGTTACGAGGGGCTTCGAGAGACCCAGTACTTC. This codes for CASSYEGLRETQYF.

This clone was seen once. The rearrangement links TRBV5-4 to TRBJ2-1; 8 bases match TRBD2. Germline-derived CDR1 and CDR2 are SGHNT and YYREEE (reference sequence). Trimming removed 0 bases from V and 2 bases from J; junction bases left unmatched: 4. The CDR3 is made up of 16 amino acids. The CDR3 DNA sequence: TGTGCCAGCAGCTTGGTATCCGGGAGGGCCTACAATGAGCAGTTCTTC. Translation gives CASSLVSGRAYNEQFF.

This chain joins TRBV7-9 and TRBJ2-1; the D is unclear. Trimming stripped 2 bases from V and 9 bases from J, with 8 bases between. CDR3 size: 12 residues. CDR1 is SEHNR, CDR2 FQNEAQ, per germline (reference sequence). The CDR3 is CASSLSGGEQFF. The CDR3 DNA is TGTGCCAGCAGCTTATCAGGCGGTGAGCAGTTCTTC. The complete variable domain, with remaining parts taken from reference TRBV7-9 and TRBJ2-1, reads DTGVSQNPRHKITKRGQNVTFRCDPISEHNRLYWYRQTLGQGPEFLTYFQNEAQLEKSRLLSDRFSAERPKGSFSTLEIQRTEQGDSAMYLCASSLSGGEQFFGPGTRLTVL.